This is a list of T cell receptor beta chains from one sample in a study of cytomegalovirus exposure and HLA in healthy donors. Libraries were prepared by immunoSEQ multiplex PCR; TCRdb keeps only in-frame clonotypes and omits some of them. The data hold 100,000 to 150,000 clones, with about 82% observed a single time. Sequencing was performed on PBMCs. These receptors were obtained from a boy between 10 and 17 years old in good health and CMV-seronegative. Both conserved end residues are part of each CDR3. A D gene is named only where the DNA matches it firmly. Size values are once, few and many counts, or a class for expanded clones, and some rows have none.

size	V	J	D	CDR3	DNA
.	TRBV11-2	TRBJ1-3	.	CASRKVQGQGNTIYF	TGTGCCAGCAGAAAAGTCCAGGGCCAGGGAAACACCATATATTTT
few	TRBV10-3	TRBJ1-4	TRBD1	CAISGDSQNEKLFF	TGTGCCATCAGTGGGGACAGTCAGAATGAAAAACTGTTTTTT
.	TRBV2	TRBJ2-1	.	CASNVRRAQIGNEQFF	TGTGCCAGCAACGTCAGGCGGGCCCAAATCGGCAATGAGCAGTTCTTC
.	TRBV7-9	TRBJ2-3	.	CASSRSGTDTQYF	TGTGCCAGCAGCCGTAGCGGCACAGATACGCAGTATTTT
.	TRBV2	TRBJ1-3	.	CASTGSGNTIYF	TGTGCCAGCACGGGCTCTGGAAACACCATATATTTT
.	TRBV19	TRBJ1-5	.	CASSIAFGGGQPQHF	TGTGCCAGTAGTATAGCCTTCGGGGGGGGGCAGCCCCAGCATTTT
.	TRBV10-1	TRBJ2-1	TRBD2	CASKRGIYNEQFF	TGCGCCAGCAAGCGGGGAATCTACAATGAGCAGTTCTTC
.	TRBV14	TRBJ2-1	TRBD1	CASSQARQGVRAFF	TGTGCCAGCAGCCAAGCGAGACAGGGGGTCAGAGCGTTCTTC
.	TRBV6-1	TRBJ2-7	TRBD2	CASSASGGTSYEQYF	TGTGCCAGCAGTGCCTCCGGGGGGACCTCCTACGAGCAGTACTTC
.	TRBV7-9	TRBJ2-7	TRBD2	CASRRLAGAYEQYF	TGTGCCAGCAGGCGACTAGCGGGAGCCTACGAGCAGTACTTC
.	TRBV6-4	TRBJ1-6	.	CASSDSSNSPLHF	TGTGCCAGCAGTGACTCCAGTAATTCACCCCTCCACTTT
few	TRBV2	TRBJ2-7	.	CASRASYEQYF	TGTGCCAGCAGAGCTTCCTACGAGCAGTACTTC
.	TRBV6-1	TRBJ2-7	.	CASSDYGAQGGYEQYF	TGTGCCAGCAGTGATTACGGGGCTCAGGGGGGCTACGAGCAGTACTTC
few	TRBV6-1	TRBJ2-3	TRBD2	CASSDTAGVPDTQYF	TGTGCCAGCAGTGATACAGCGGGAGTCCCTGATACGCAGTATTTT
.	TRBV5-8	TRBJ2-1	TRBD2	CASSLGLAFHNEQFF	TGTGCCAGCAGCCTGGGACTAGCGTTCCACAATGAGCAGTTCTTC
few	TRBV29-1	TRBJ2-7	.	CSVGRQLSYEQYF	TGCAGCGTTGGGAGACAGCTCTCCTACGAGCAGTACTTC
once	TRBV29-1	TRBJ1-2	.	CSVRRGLGYGYTF	TGCAGCGTTCGACGCGGGTTAGGGTATGGCTACACCTTC
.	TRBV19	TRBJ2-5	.	CASRIGETQYF	TGTGCCAGTAGGATCGGGGAGACCCAGTACTTC
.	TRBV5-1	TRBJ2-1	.	CASSLGGDNNEQFF	TGCGCCAGCAGCTTGGGGGGAGATAACAATGAGCAGTTCTTC
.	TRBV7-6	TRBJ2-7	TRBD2	CASSPRSGGLTYEQYF	TGTGCCAGCAGCCCCCGTAGCGGGGGTCTAACCTACGAGCAGTACTTC
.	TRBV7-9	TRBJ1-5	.	CASSAGGNQPQHF	TGTGCCAGCAGCGCAGGGGGCAATCAGCCCCAGCATTTT
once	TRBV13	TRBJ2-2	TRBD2	CASSPLAGVGTGELFF	TGTGCCAGCAGCCCTCTAGCGGGAGTAGGGACCGGGGAGCTGTTTTTT
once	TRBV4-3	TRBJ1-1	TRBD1	CASSPTATGAWTAFF	TGCGCCAGCAGCCCCACCGCCACAGGGGCCTGGACAGCTTTCTTT
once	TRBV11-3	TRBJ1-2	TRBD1	CASSLGAGTARQGYTF	TGTGCCAGCAGCTTAGGGGCCGGGACAGCACGTCAGGGCTACACCTTC
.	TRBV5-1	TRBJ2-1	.	CASSLIAYNEQFF	TGCGCCAGCAGCTTGATCGCCTACAATGAGCAGTTCTTC
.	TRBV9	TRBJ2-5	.	CASSPRGGVLEETQYF	TGTGCCAGCAGCCCCCGAGGAGGGGTGTTAGAAGAGACCCAGTACTTC
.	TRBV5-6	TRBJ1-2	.	CASSSLDGEDYGYTF	TGTGCCAGCAGCTCCCTGGATGGAGAAGACTATGGCTACACCTTC
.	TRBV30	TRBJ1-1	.	CAWSVLENTEAFF	TGTGCCTGGAGTGTTTTAGAGAACACTGAAGCTTTCTTT
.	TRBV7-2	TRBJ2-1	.	CASSLAQVGEQFF	TGTGCCAGCAGCTTAGCGCAGGTCGGTGAGCAGTTCTTC
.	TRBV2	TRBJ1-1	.	CASPGGATEAFF	TGTGCCAGCCCCGGCGGTGCGACTGAAGCTTTCTTT
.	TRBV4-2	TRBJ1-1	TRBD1	CASSQLDRDTEAFF	TGTGCCAGCAGCCAGCTCGACAGGGATACTGAAGCTTTCTTT
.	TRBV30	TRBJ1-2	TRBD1	CAWSEDREDYYGYTF	TGTGCCTGGAGTGAGGACAGGGAGGACTACTATGGCTACACCTTC
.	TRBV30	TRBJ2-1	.	CAWRGSGSNNEQFF	TGTGCCTGGAGGGGGAGCGGCAGCAACAATGAGCAGTTCTTC
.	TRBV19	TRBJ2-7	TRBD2	CASSIGGSYEQYF	TGTGCCAGTAGTATCGGCGGGAGCTACGAGCAGTACTTC
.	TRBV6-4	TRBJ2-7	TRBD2	CASSSLAGGNEQYF	TGTGCCAGCAGTTCCCTAGCGGGAGGCAACGAGCAGTACTTC
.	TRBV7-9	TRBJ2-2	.	CASSLRVRSGTGGELFF	TGTGCCAGCAGCTTACGGGTAAGAAGCGGGACAGGCGGGGAGCTGTTTTTT
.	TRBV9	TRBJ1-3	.	CASSVGGFSGNTIYF	TGTGCCAGCAGCGTGGGCGGGTTCTCTGGAAACACCATATATTTT
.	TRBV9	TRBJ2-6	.	CASSPGERGGSGANVLTF	TGTGCCAGCAGCCCCGGGGAGAGGGGAGGCTCTGGGGCCAACGTCCTGACTTTC
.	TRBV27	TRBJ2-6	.	CASGRESGANVLTF	TGTGCCAGCGGGCGGGAATCCGGGGCCAACGTCCTGACTTTC
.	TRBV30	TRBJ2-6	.	CARGGSSGANVLTF	TGTGCCCGAGGAGGGAGCTCTGGGGCCAACGTCCTGACTTTC